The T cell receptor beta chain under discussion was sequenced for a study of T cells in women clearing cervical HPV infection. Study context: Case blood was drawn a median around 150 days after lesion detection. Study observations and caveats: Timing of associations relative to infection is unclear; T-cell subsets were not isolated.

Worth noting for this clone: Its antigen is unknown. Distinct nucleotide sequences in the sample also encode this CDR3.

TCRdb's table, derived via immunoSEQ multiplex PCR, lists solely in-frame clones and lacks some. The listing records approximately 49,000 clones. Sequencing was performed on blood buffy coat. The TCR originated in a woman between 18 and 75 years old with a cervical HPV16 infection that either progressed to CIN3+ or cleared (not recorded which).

The sequenced CDR3 bases are TGCAGTGCTAGAGGCGGGCCCTACGAG. Its translation is CSARGGPYE. From start to end, the CDR3 is CSARGGPYEQYF. The chain carries TRBV20-1 and TRBJ2-7; perhaps TRBD2 as D (5 bases). The read is 3 residues too short to cover the CDR3 end, so that end is filled in from the germline J gene. Germline V gives CDR1 DFQATT, CDR2 SNEGSKA (reference sequence). This CDR3 has 12 amino acids. Trimming removed 1 base at V and 2 bases at J, with 6 bases between.